The rows below give T cell receptor beta chains drawn from one sample of a study of T cell repertoires in cytomegalovirus infection. Each CDR3 protein is one row after TCRdb ran MiXCR on the reads. The sample contains 510,000 or so distinct CDR3 sequences, approximately 25% of which appear only once. Specimen: PBMCs. All receptors come from a human donor in good health (CMV status not recorded). Some clones in this sample may be carry-over from other donors' samples. Each CDR3 is given with its conserved first and last residue. A D gene is named only where the DNA matches it firmly. Some rows have no size entry. The others give once, few or many, or a class for an expanded clone.

J: TRBJ2-1; size: .; D: .; V: TRBV19; length: 16; CDR3: CASSLSIVSSYNEQFF; DNA: TGTGCCAGTAGTCTGAGCATCGTGAGCTCCTACAATGAGCAGTTCTTC
J: TRBJ1-5; size: few; D: .; V: TRBV6-2/TRBV6-3; length: 14; CDR3: CASSTGPLVGPQHF; DNA: TGTGCCAGCAGTACCGGACCGCTAGTGGGGCCCCAGCATTTT
J: TRBJ2-7; size: few; D: TRBD2; V: TRBV7-8; length: 16; CDR3: CASSIRLGTSGYEQYF; DNA: TGTGCCAGCAGCATACGACTCGGGACTAGCGGCTACGAGCAGTACTTC
J: TRBJ2-5; size: .; D: TRBD2; V: TRBV6-5; length: 15; CDR3: CASSYSLAVQETQYF; DNA: TGTGCCAGCAGTTACTCTCTAGCGGTTCAAGAGACCCAGTACTTC
J: TRBJ2-5; size: many; D: TRBD2; V: TRBV7-2; length: 17; CDR3: CASTIGGNSGSGETQYF; DNA: TGTGCCAGCACCATAGGAGGGAATAGCGGGAGTGGAGAGACCCAGTACTTC
J: TRBJ2-2; size: .; D: TRBD2; V: TRBV5-1; length: 16; CDR3: CASSLMPGGNTGELFF; DNA: TGCGCCAGCAGCTTGATGCCGGGAGGGAACACCGGGGAGCTGTTTTTT
J: TRBJ1-4; size: .; D: TRBD1; V: TRBV12-3/TRBV12-4; length: 16; CDR3: CASSLKTQGVREKLFF; DNA: TGTGCCAGCAGCTTAAAAACCCAGGGGGTGAGGGAAAAACTGTTTTTT
J: TRBJ2-4; size: .; D: .; V: TRBV12-3/TRBV12-4; length: 15; CDR3: CASSGGHVAKNIQYF; DNA: TGTGCCAGCAGTGGCGGACACGTTGCCAAAAACATTCAGTACTTC
J: TRBJ2-1; size: many; D: .; V: TRBV7-2; length: 16; CDR3: CASSSSSPLVYNEQFF; DNA: TGTGCCAGCAGCTCCAGTTCGCCGTTGGTCTACAATGAGCAGTTCTTC
J: TRBJ2-1; size: few; D: TRBD2; V: TRBV5-4; length: 14; CDR3: CASGTTGGYNEQFF; DNA: TGTGCCAGCGGAACTACGGGGGGATACAATGAGCAGTTCTTC
J: TRBJ2-3; size: few; D: TRBD2; V: TRBV11-3; length: 14; CDR3: CASRMGLAGNTQYF; DNA: TGTGCCAGCAGGATGGGACTAGCAGGGAATACGCAGTATTTT
J: TRBJ2-1; size: .; D: .; V: TRBV5-1; length: 14; CDR3: CASSLTISNNEQFF; DNA: TGCGCCAGCAGCTTGACGATCTCCAACAATGAGCAGTTCTTC
J: TRBJ2-3; size: many; D: TRBD2; V: TRBV4-3; length: 16; CDR3: CASSQGTGGRPDTQYF; DNA: TGCGCCAGCAGCCAAGGAACCGGCGGGAGGCCAGATACGCAGTATTTT
J: TRBJ1-6; size: few; D: TRBD1; V: TRBV5-6; length: 15; CDR3: CASSGPGQAGSPLHF; DNA: TGTGCCAGCAGCGGGCCGGGACAGGCGGGGTCACCCCTCCACTTT
J: TRBJ2-5; size: .; D: .; V: TRBV6-1; length: 15; CDR3: CASSDPGGYQETQYF; DNA: TGTGCCAGCAGCGATCCAGGGGGGTATCAAGAGACCCAGTACTTC
J: TRBJ2-3; size: many; D: .; V: TRBV7-2; length: 15; CDR3: CASSFTGLQADTQYF; DNA: TGTGCCAGCAGCTTTACGGGTCTCCAGGCAGATACGCAGTATTTT
J: TRBJ2-7; size: few; D: .; V: TRBV20-1; length: 15; CDR3: CSAYMRESGIYEQYF; DNA: TGCAGTGCTTATATGAGAGAGTCGGGAATCTACGAGCAGTACTTC
J: TRBJ2-6; size: .; D: .; V: TRBV14; length: 20; CDR3: CASSALAGRGVLTGANVLTF; DNA: TGTGCCAGCAGCGCCCTTGCTGGCAGGGGAGTTTTGACTGGGGCCAACGTCCTGACTTTC
J: TRBJ2-1; size: few; D: TRBD2; V: TRBV6-1; length: 16; CDR3: CASSEYPAGAYNEQFF; DNA: TGTGCCAGCAGTGAATATCCAGCGGGGGCCTACAATGAGCAGTTCTTC
J: TRBJ2-1; size: .; D: .; V: TRBV5-4; length: 13; CDR3: CASSTGPASEQFF; DNA: TGTGCCAGCAGCACCGGACCAGCTAGTGAGCAGTTCTTC
J: TRBJ2-3; size: few; D: .; V: TRBV7-2; length: 14; CDR3: CASSYDMKRDTQYF; DNA: TGTGCCAGCAGTTATGACATGAAAAGAGATACGCAGTATTTT
J: TRBJ2-3; size: few; D: .; V: TRBV6-1; length: 13; CDR3: CASSPLLTDTQYF; DNA: TGTGCCAGCAGTCCGCTGCTCACAGATACGCAGTATTTT
J: TRBJ2-1; size: many; D: .; V: TRBV7-2; length: 15; CDR3: CASSPDPFSYNEQFF; DNA: TGTGCCAGCAGCCCAGACCCGTTCTCCTACAATGAGCAGTTCTTC
J: TRBJ2-1; size: .; D: TRBD2; V: TRBV6-2/TRBV6-3; length: 16; CDR3: CASSHQIGTSGNEQFF; DNA: TGTGCCAGCAGCCACCAGATAGGGACTAGTGGCAATGAGCAGTTCTTC
J: TRBJ2-1; size: many; D: TRBD2; V: TRBV7-2; length: 16; CDR3: CASSLWGTSAYNEQFF; DNA: TGTGCCAGCAGCTTATGGGGGACTAGCGCTTACAATGAGCAGTTCTTC
J: TRBJ1-6; size: many; D: TRBD1; V: TRBV7-9; length: 14; CDR3: CASSNRDRGSPLHF; DNA: TGTGCCAGCAGCAACCGGGACAGGGGCTCACCCCTCCACTTT
J: TRBJ1-2; size: many; D: TRBD1; V: TRBV7-2; length: 15; CDR3: CASSLGTGSQGGYTF; DNA: TGTGCCAGCAGCTTAGGGACAGGGAGTCAGGGCGGCTACACCTTC
J: TRBJ2-1; size: .; D: .; V: TRBV20-1; length: 14; CDR3: CSAQGSGAYNEQFF; DNA: TGCAGTGCCCAGGGGTCGGGAGCATATAATGAGCAGTTCTTC
J: TRBJ2-2; size: .; D: .; V: TRBV7-2; length: 13; CDR3: CASRKFGNGELFF; DNA: TGTGCCAGCAGAAAGTTTGGAAACGGGGAGCTGTTTTTT
J: TRBJ2-1; size: many; D: .; V: TRBV7-8; length: 13; CDR3: CASSLGTVNEQFF; DNA: TGTGCCAGCAGCTTAGGGACAGTCAATGAGCAGTTCTTC
J: TRBJ2-7; size: .; D: .; V: TRBV30; length: 14; CDR3: CAWSVKQGLYEQYF; DNA: TGTGCCTGGAGTGTAAAACAGGGCCTCTACGAGCAGTACTTC
J: TRBJ2-1; size: .; D: .; V: TRBV4-1; length: 13; CDR3: CASSQDLYNEQFF; DNA: TGCGCCAGCAGCCAAGACCTATACAATGAGCAGTTCTTC
J: TRBJ1-5; size: .; D: .; V: TRBV7-9; length: 16; CDR3: CASSLWAGVSNQPQHF; DNA: TGTGCCAGCAGCTTATGGGCAGGGGTGAGCAATCAGCCCCAGCATTTT
J: TRBJ2-7; size: few; D: TRBD2; V: TRBV28; length: 15; CDR3: CASSSPWEGTYEQYF; DNA: TGTGCCAGCAGTTCCCCTTGGGAGGGGACCTACGAGCAGTACTTC
J: TRBJ1-2; size: .; D: .; V: TRBV12-3/TRBV12-4; length: 14; CDR3: CASSSSTAPDGYTF; DNA: TGTGCCAGCAGTTCATCGACTGCCCCTGACGGCTACACCTTC
J: TRBJ2-7; size: .; D: TRBD1; V: TRBV12-3/TRBV12-4; length: 17; CDR3: CASSPYAGQGAFYEQYF; DNA: TGTGCCAGCAGTCCGTATGCCGGACAGGGGGCTTTCTACGAGCAGTACTTC
J: TRBJ1-4; size: .; D: TRBD1; V: TRBV30; length: 13; CDR3: CAWGRTGNEKLFF; DNA: TGTGCCTGGGGTCGGACAGGGAATGAAAAACTGTTTTTT
J: TRBJ2-3; size: .; D: TRBD2; V: TRBV11-3; length: 16; CDR3: CASSLGTSTTTDTQYF; DNA: TGTGCCAGCAGCCTAGGGACTAGCACAACTACAGATACGCAGTATTTT